The clone carrying this T cell receptor beta chain has ten or more counts. The antigen is unknown. The data belong to a study of T cell repertoires in cytomegalovirus infection. On the study more broadly: Public TCR beta signatures indicated both CMV infection and matching HLA type.

The CDR3 consists of 13 residues. V lost 8 bases and J 0 bases, leaving 11 bases between the germline ends. TCRdb redid the calling of the reads with MiXCR, one entry per CDR3 protein. The table lists some 300,000 distinct CDR3 sequences, around 10% of them singletons. Study-level points and caveats: HLA-C-restricted CMV-specific TCR beta clonotypes were dominant in the ex vivo response.

This TCR derives from a human donor in good health (CMV status not recorded). Some clones in this sample may be carry-over from other donors' samples. The rearrangement joins TRBV12-3 or TRBV12-4 to TRBJ2-7; tentatively, D is TRBD1 (6 bases). The sample taken for sequencing was PBMCs. The CDR3 protein is CASSPDSSYEQYF. The CDR3 DNA reads as TGTGCCAGCTCACCGGACAGCTCCTACGAGCAGTACTTC.